This T cell receptor (beta chain) stems from a study of regulatory T cells in long-lasting Graves disease. Study-level findings and limits: TRBV28, TRBJ1-2 and TRBJ2-5 were segments that persistent disease favored.

Time point here: persistent/refractory GD, antithyroid drugs over 5 years with positive TRAb. RNA extracted from PBMCs served as the sequencing template. CDR1 is LNHDA, CDR2 SQIVND, per germline (reference sequence). V lost 10 bases and J lost 2, with 9 bases in between. The CDR3 runs 13 residues. Worth noting for this clonotype: Antigen specificity is unknown.

CDR3-region Arm-PCR and iRepertoire HTBI primers produced the TCR beta libraries. MiXCR, run by TCRdb on the multiplex PCR reads, gives a single entry per CDR3 protein. The top ten clones hold roughly 20% of a sample with roughly 400,000 distinct CDR3 sequences, under 25% of them seen once. The source was peripheral blood mononuclear cells (PBMCs), collected when the disease was refractory, from a patient treated with antithyroid drugs. The genes are TRBV19 and TRBJ2-6, with D maybe TRBD1 (5 bases). This receptor was obtained from a female donor with Graves disease. CDR3 amino acids: CATRTTGANVLTF. CDR3 nucleotide sequence: TGTGCCACACGGACAACTGGGGCCAACGTCCTGACTTTC.